The 11 T cell receptor beta chains given below trace back to one sample, sequenced in a study of human T cells and chemical hapten exposure. The sample's time point: patch test 1, 2 weeks after DPC sensitization. The sample's treatment: therapeutic diphenylcyclopropenone sensitization with weekly scalp DPC. TCRdb re-called the RACE reads with MiXCR, one entry per CDR3 protein. Among about 360,000 distinct CDR3 sequences listed, around 5% were seen once. The specimen was whole blood, collected in connection with sensitization to the hapten diphenylcyclopropenone (DPC). These receptors originate from a woman aged 50 to 60 with alopecia areata. Some clones in this sample may be carry-over from other donors' samples.

This clonotype has more than one count but fewer than ten. V is TRBV7-6 and J is TRBJ1-6; tentatively, D is TRBD1 (6 bases). The V gene's germline CDR1 is SGHVS and CDR2 FNYEAQ. V lost 0 bases to trimming and J lost 5 bases, with 8 bases between them. The CDR3 loop spans 15 amino acids. The CDR3 DNA sequence: TGTGCCAGCAGCTTAGCGGACAGCCATAATTCACCCCTCCACTTT. It translates to CASSLADSHNSPLHF.

This clonotype was recorded at least ten times. The CDR3: CASSLRTSGGQETQYF. CDR3 nucleotide sequence: TGTGCCAGCAGCTTACGGACTAGCGGGGGGCAGGAGACCCAGTACTTC. The chain employs TRBV13 and TRBJ2-5, with 14 bases fitting TRBD2. CDR3 length: 16 amino acids. V was clipped by 2 bases and J by 5 bases; unmatched bases: 4. Germline loops: CDR1 PRHDT, CDR2 FYEKMQ (reference sequence).

The table lists this clonotype with many counts. The J gene is TRBJ2-7, the V gene TRBV6-2 or TRBV6-3; D not resolved. Germline CDR1 is MNHEY and CDR2 is SVGEGT. Trimming pared 0 bases from V and 2 bases from J, leaving 8 bases between. The CDR3 consists of 14 residues. CDR3 sequence (DNA): TGTGCCAGCAGTTACTCCCGGGCCGCCTACGAGCAGTACTTC. Its protein product is CASSYSRAAYEQYF.

This clonotype has only a few counts. J is TRBJ2-1 and V is TRBV20-1, with TRBD2 matching 10 bases. Germline CDR1 is DFQATT and CDR2 is SNEGSKA (reference sequence). Trimming took 7 bases from V and 8 from J; bases not matched to a gene: 35. The CDR3 is 22 amino acids. This CDR3 reads CSVPSRLAGEGALRSSWDEQFF. The CDR3 DNA is TGCAGTGTCCCCTCTCGGCTAGCGGGGGAAGGTGCTTTGAGGAGCTCCTGGGATGAGCAGTTCTTC.

This clonotype was picked up many times. This CDR3 is CSVPSPGKEAFF. CDR3 coding DNA: TGCAGCGTCCCGTCCCCGGGGAAAGAGGCTTTCTTT. The chain has TRBV29-1 and TRBJ1-1; D remains unclear. Germline V gene sequence: CDR1 SQVTM, CDR2 ANQGSEA. This CDR3 comprises 12 residues. Trimming removed 6 bases from V and 11 bases from J, with 19 bases in between. Using reference TRBV29-1 and TRBJ1-1 for the parts outside the CDR3, the full variable domain is SAVISQKPSRDICQRGTSLTIQCQVDSQVTMMFWYRQQPGQSLTLIATANQGSEATYESGFVIDKFPISRPNLTFSTLTVSNMSPEDSSIYLCSVPSPGKEAFFGQGTRLTVV.

This chain uses TRBV3-1 with TRBJ2-1; D ambiguous. Per the germline V gene, CDR1 is LGHDT and CDR2 is YNNKEL (reference sequence). V shed 2 bases and J shed 3 bases, with 5 bases lying between them. This CDR3 contains 13 residues. The DNA of the CDR3 is TGTGCCAGCAGCCAACCCAGCTACAATGAGCAGTTCTTC. Encoded protein: CASSQPSYNEQFF.

This chain connects TRBV27 to TRBJ2-1; D is undetermined. The CDR3 covers 13 residues. Between the trimmed V and J ends, which lost 3 bases and 5 bases, there was a span of 8 bases. CDR1 and CDR2 from the germline V gene are MNHEY and SMNVEV (reference sequence). CDR3 nucleotides: TGTGCCAGCAGTTTGGGAAGGGACAATGAGCAGTTCTTC. The encoded protein is CASSLGRDNEQFF.

This clonotype was seen repeatedly, ten times or more. The rearrangement uses TRBV7-2 and TRBJ2-1; 9 positions match TRBD2. This CDR3 is 15 amino acids long. Germline V gives CDR1 SGHTA, CDR2 FQGNSA. V shed 4 bases, J shed 7 bases, and the junction held 8 bases outside the gene matches. The chain's CDR3 is CASSSAGLALNEQFF. The CDR3 DNA is TGTGCCAGCAGCTCCGCGGGACTAGCTCTAAATGAGCAGTTCTTC.

This chain uses TRBV5-6 with TRBJ1-2; perhaps TRBD1 as D (5 bases). Per germline, CDR1 SGHDT and CDR2 YYEEEE. Trimming shortened V by 4 bases and J by 4 bases, and 26 bases separated the two germline ends. The CDR3 sequence is 18 residues long. CDR3 residues: CASSPAFNRDSIAYGYTF. The CDR3 DNA sequence: TGTGCCAGCAGCCCGGCTTTTAACCGGGACTCAATAGCCTATGGCTACACCTTC.

This clonotype appeared many times. Sequence at one end of the junction differs from germline and may be a read error. This chain joins TRBV16 and TRBJ2-7; TRBD2 matches 10 bases. The germline CDR1 and CDR2 sequences are KGHSY and FQNENV. This CDR3 has 15 amino acids. The DNA for the CDR3 is TGTGCCAGCAGCCTTTACCCTAGCGGGAGTTCCCCCGACCGTTTC. Protein product: CASSLYPSGSSPDRF.

The sample holds many counts of this clonotype. At one boundary the junction diverges from the germline segment, which might be a read error. The rearrangement links TRBV6-6 to TRBJ1-4; tentatively, D is TRBD1 (6 bases). The length of the CDR3 is 13 residues. Looked up from germline, CDR1 is MNHNY and CDR2 is SVGAGI (reference sequence). This chain's CDR3 is CASSAILSGTYYF. In DNA, the CDR3 is TGTGCCAGCAGTGCAATCCTCTCCGGGACATACTATTTT.